Here is one TCR beta chain with its context. The germline V gene encodes CDR1 MDHEN and CDR2 SYDVKM. This CDR3 comprises 15 residues. Trimming pared 5 bases from V and 2 bases from J, leaving 13 bases between. This sample stems from a study of blood T cell repertoires in COVID-19. Study information: PBMCs, B-cell-depleted T cells, or T cells were the source of the cDNA or gDNA that made up the material.

In the authors' workflow: Researchers report that nucleated cell counts were estimated from reference gene primer amplification. Libraries were prepared by immunoSEQ multiplex PCR; TCRdb keeps only in-frame clonotypes and omits some of them. Clonal size and the V and J genes are those of that table, whereas D and trimming came from the DNA. The repertoire holds a few hundred thousand clones, with roughly 88% as singletons. The V and J genes are TRBV28 and TRBJ1-5; D is perhaps TRBD1 (6 bases). The source material was peripheral blood. This receptor was taken from a human donor with COVID-19, enrolled during active disease. The donor label of this sample is uncertain. CDR3 DNA: TGTGCCAGCAGTCGGGGGGGCGGTGGCAATCAGCCCCAGCATTTT. Its translation: CASSRGGGGNQPQHF.